This TCR beta chain was captured by sequencing in a study of shared T cell receptors in the human thymus. Germline V gene sequence: CDR1 SNHLY, CDR2 FYNNEI. V lost 2 bases to trimming and J lost 5 bases; unmatched junction nucleotides: 21. The CDR3 is 20 amino acids. The table came from immunoSEQ multiplex PCR; TCRdb's copy has only in-frame clones and leaves some out. The table has some 720,000 clones, 85% to 90% seen once. The same data also contributed to another study, on human thymus T cells. That work states: Those donating were healthy Finnish infants in corrective surgery for congenital heart defects. Thymic resections from corrective heart surgery supplied the tissue. V and J genes seemed to be used with bias in thymic and blood repertoires. Thymic repertoires overlap heavily among unrelated individuals, related research has reported.

Material: thymocytes. The source is a boy less than two years old with a congenital heart defect. The chain couples TRBV2 to TRBJ1-2; 9 bases fit TRBD1. The CDR3 nucleotides are TGTGCCAGCAGTGAATCGGGGGTCCACAGGGGGCATATCAACTATTATGGCTACACCTTC. It encodes CASSESGVHRGHINYYGYTF. The whole variable domain, filled in from reference TRBV2 and TRBJ1-2, reads EPEVTQTPSHQVTQMGQEVILRCVPISNHLYFYWYRQILGQKVEFLVSFYNNEISEKSEIFDDQFSVERPDGSNFTLKIRSTKLEDSAMYFCASSESGVHRGHINYYGYTFGSGTRLTVV.